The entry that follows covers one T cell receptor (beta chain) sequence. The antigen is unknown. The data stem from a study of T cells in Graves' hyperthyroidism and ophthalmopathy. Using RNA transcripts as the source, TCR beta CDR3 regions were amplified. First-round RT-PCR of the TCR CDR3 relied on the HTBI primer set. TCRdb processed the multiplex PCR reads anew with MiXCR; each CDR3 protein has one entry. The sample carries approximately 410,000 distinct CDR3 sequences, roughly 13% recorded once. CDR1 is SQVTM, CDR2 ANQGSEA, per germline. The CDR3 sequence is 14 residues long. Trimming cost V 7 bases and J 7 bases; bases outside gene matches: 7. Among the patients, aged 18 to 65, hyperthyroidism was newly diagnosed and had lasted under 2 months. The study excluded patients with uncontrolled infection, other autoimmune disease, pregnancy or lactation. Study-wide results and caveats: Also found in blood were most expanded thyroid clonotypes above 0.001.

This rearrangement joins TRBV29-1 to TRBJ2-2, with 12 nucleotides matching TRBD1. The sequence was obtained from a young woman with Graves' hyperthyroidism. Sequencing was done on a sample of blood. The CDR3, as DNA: TGCAGCGAGGGACAGGGGGCGGGGGGCGGGGAGCTGTTTTTT. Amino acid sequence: CSEGQGAGGGELFF.